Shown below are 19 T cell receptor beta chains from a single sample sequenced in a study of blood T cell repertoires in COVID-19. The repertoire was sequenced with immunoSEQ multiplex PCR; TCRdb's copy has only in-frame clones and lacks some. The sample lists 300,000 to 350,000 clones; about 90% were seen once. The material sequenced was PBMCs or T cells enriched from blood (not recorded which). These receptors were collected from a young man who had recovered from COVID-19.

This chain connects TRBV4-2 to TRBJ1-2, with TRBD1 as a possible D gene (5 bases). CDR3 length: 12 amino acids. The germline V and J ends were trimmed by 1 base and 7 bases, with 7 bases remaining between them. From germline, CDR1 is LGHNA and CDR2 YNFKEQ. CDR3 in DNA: TGTGCCAGCAGCCAAGTCGGGGGTGGCTACACCTTC. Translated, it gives CASSQVGGGYTF.

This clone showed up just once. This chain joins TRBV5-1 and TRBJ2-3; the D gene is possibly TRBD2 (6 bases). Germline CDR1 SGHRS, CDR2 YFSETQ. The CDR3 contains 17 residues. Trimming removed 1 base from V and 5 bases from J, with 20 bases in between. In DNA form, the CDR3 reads TGCGCCAGCAGCTTGTGGGCTAGCGCGGGGAGGCAAGATACGCAGTATTTT. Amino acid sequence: CASSLWASAGRQDTQYF.

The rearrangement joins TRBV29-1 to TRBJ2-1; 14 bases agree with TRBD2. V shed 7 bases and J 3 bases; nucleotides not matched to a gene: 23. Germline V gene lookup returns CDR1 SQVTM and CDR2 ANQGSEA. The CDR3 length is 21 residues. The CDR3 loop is CSARLTTTSPGLAGVYNEQFF. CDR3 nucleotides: TGCAGCGCCCGTTTAACTACTACTTCACCGGGACTAGCGGGGGTCTACAATGAGCAGTTCTTC.

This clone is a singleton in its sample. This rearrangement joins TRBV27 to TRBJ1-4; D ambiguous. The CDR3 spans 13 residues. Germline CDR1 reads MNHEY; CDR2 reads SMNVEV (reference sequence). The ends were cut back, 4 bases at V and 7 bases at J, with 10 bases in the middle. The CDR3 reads CASSWRFGEKLFF. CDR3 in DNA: TGTGCCAGCAGTTGGAGATTTGGTGAAAAACTGTTTTTT.

CDR3: CASSQQLGADTQYF. The CDR3 DNA reads as TGTGCCAGCAGTCAACAACTCGGAGCAGATACGCAGTATTTT. V gene TRBV7-2 combines with J gene TRBJ2-3; D ambiguous. Trimming shortened V by 6 bases and J by 4 bases, and 14 bases separated the two germline ends. The CDR3 sequence is 14 residues long. CDR1 is SGHTA, CDR2 FQGNSA, per germline.

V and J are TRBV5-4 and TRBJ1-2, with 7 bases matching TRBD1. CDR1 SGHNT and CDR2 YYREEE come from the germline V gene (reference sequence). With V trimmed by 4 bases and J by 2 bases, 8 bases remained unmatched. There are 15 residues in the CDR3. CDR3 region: CASSPDRVRNYGYTF. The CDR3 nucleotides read TGTGCCAGCAGCCCCGACAGGGTACGGAACTATGGCTACACCTTC.

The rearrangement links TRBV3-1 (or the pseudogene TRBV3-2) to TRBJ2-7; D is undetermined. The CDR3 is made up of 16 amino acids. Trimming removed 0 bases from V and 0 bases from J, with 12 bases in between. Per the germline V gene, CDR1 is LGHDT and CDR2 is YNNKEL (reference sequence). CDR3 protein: CASSQDLAAPSYEQYF. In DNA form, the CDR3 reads TGTGCCAGCAGCCAAGATTTGGCGGCCCCCTCCTACGAGCAGTACTTC.

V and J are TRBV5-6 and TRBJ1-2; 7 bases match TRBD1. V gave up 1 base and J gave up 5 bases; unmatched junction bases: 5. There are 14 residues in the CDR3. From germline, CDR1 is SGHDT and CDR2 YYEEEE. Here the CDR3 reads CASSLLQGVYGYTF. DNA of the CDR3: TGTGCCAGCAGCTTGCTTCAGGGGGTGTATGGCTACACCTTC.

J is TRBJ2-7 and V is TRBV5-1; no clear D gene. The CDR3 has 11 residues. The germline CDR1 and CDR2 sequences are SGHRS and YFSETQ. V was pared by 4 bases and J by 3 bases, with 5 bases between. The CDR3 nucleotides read TGCGCCAGCAGCCGAGTCTACGAGCAGTACTTC. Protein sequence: CASSRVYEQYF.

CDR3 protein: CASSGGRAYQPQHF. The CDR3 DNA reads TGTGCCAGCAGCGGGGGCAGGGCCTATCAGCCCCAGCATTTT. The V and J genes are TRBV9 and TRBJ1-5, with D perhaps matching TRBD1 (5 bases). This CDR3 contains 14 residues. Trimming removed 3 bases at V and 5 bases at J, with 12 bases between. Germline loops: CDR1 SGDLS, CDR2 YYNGEE.

The CDR3 here is CASSGVSGNTEAFF. CDR3 nucleotide sequence: TGTGCCAGCAGTGGCGTGTCAGGGAACACTGAAGCTTTCTTT. The rearrangement uses TRBV28 and TRBJ1-1; no firm D call. Between the trimmed V and J ends, which lost 5 bases and 1 base, there was a span of 11 bases. CDR3 length: 14 amino acids. Germline V CDR1 and CDR2: MDHEN, SYDVKM.

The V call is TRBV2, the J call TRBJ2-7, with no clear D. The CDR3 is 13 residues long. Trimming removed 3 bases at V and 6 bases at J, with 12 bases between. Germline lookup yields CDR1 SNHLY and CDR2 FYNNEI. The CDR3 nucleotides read TGTGCCAGCAGTGACACTACTATCGGCGAGCAGTACTTC. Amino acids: CASSDTTIGEQYF.

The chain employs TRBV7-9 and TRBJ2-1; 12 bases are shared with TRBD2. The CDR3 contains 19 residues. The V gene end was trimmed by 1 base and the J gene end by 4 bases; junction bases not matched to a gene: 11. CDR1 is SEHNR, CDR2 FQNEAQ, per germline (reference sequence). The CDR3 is CASSLGTETSGGPYNEQFF. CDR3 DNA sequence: TGTGCCAGCAGCTTAGGGACAGAGACTAGCGGGGGACCTTACAATGAGCAGTTCTTC.

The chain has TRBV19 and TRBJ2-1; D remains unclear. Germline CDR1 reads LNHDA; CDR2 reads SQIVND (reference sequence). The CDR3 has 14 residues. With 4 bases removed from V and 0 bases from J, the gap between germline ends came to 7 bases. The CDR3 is CASSSGSSYNEQFF. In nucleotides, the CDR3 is TGTGCCAGTAGTAGCGGAAGCTCCTACAATGAGCAGTTCTTC.

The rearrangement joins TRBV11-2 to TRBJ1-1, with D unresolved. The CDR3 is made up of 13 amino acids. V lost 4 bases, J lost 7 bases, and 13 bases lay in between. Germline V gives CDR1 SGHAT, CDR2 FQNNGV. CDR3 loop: CASSSRNRGEAFF. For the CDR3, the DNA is TGTGCCAGCAGCTCCCGGAATCGGGGTGAAGCTTTCTTT.

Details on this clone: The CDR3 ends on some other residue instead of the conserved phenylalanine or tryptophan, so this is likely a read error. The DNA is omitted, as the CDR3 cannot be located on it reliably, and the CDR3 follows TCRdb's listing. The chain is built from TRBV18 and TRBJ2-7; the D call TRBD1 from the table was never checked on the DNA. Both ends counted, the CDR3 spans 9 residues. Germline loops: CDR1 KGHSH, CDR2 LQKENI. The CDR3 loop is CAPSGQGPQ.

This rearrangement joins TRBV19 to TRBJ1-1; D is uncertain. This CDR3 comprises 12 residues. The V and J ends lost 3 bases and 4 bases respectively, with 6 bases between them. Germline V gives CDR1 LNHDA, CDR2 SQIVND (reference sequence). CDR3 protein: CASSIPGTEAFF. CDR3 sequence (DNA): TGTGCCAGTAGTATCCCGGGCACTGAAGCTTTCTTT.

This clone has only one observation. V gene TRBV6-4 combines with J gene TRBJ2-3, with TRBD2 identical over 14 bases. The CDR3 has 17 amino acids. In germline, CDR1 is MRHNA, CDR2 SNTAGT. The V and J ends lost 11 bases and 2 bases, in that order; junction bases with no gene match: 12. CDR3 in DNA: TGTGCCCAGAATTCAGGGACTAGCGGGGGCCTCACAGATACGCAGTATTTT. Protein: CAQNSGTSGGLTDTQYF.

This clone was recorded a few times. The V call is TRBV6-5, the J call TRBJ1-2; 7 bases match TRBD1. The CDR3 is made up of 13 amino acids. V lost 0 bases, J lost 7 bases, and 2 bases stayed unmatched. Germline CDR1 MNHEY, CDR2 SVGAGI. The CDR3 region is CASSYSGQSGYTF. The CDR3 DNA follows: TGTGCCAGCAGTTACTCGGGACAGAGTGGCTACACCTTC.